A selection of T cell receptor beta chains follows, all from one sample in a study of blood T cell repertoires in COVID-19. Clones were read by immunoSEQ multiplex PCR, and TCRdb kept only the in-frame ones, dropping some. The table has some 38,000 clones, roughly 80% seen once. Sample: peripheral blood. The origin of the receptors is a man aged 60 to 75 in a cohort sampled during active COVID-19. Each CDR3 is given with its conserved first and last residue. A D gene is named only where the DNA matches it firmly. Clone size is not always given. Where it is, it says once, few, many or a class for expanded clones.

V: TRBV5-4; D: -; J: TRBJ2-1; size: -; CDR3: CASSLGGTVPGEQFF; DNA: TGTGCCAGCAGCCTCGGGGGTACGGTCCCGGGGGAGCAGTTCTTC
V: TRBV28; D: TRBD2; J: TRBJ2-2; size: few; CDR3: CASSVTSLPGELFF; DNA: TGTGCCAGCAGTGTGACTAGCCTACCCGGGGAGCTGTTTTTT
V: TRBV12-3/TRBV12-4; D: -; J: TRBJ2-7; size: few; CDR3: CASRASTYEQYF; DNA: TGTGCCAGTCGTGCGTCCACCTACGAGCAGTACTTC
V: TRBV19; D: TRBD2; J: TRBJ2-3; size: -; CDR3: CAVSLAGVDTQYF; DNA: TGTGCCGTGTCACTAGCGGGAGTGGATACGCAGTATTTT
V: TRBV24-1; D: -; J: TRBJ2-5; size: -; CDR3: CATSGGETQYF; DNA: TGTGCCACCAGTGGCGGGGAGACCCAGTACTTC
V: TRBV19; D: -; J: TRBJ2-2; size: once; CDR3: CASTPTQGTSNTGELFF; DNA: TGTGCCAGTACTCCGACCCAGGGGACCTCCAACACCGGGGAGCTGTTTTTT
V: TRBV28; D: TRBD1; J: TRBJ2-7; size: -; CDR3: CATHTGTAYEQYF; DNA: TGTGCCACCCACACCGGGACAGCTTACGAGCAGTACTTC
V: TRBV28; D: -; J: TRBJ1-6; size: -; CDR3: CASGAIGSSYNSPLHF; DNA: TGTGCCAGCGGGGCAATAGGCAGCTCCTATAATTCACCCCTCCACTTT
V: TRBV28; D: TRBD1; J: TRBJ1-2; size: -; CDR3: CASSLFIPQVRGRLGYTF; DNA: TGTGCCAGCAGTTTATTTATTCCTCAGGTTAGGGGGCGTTTGGGCTACACCTTC
V: TRBV5-1; D: -; J: TRBJ2-3; size: once; CDR3: CASSLAAFRGSEDTQYF; DNA: TGCGCCAGCAGCTTGGCCGCCTTCCGGGGGTCTGAGGATACGCAGTATTTT
V: TRBV5-8; D: -; J: TRBJ1-1; size: -; CDR3: CASSRTGHRNTEAFF; DNA: TGTGCCAGCAGCCGAACCGGACACCGGAACACTGAAGCTTTCTTT
V: TRBV6-5; D: TRBD2; J: TRBJ2-5; size: -; CDR3: CASSWASGGETQYF; DNA: TGTGCCAGCAGTTGGGCCTCGGGAGGAGAGACCCAGTACTTC
V: TRBV19; D: TRBD2; J: TRBJ2-5; size: -; CDR3: CASKDSGGVGETQYF; DNA: TGTGCCAGTAAGGATAGCGGGGGGGTCGGAGAGACCCAGTACTTC
V: TRBV7-7; D: -; J: TRBJ2-5; size: -; CDR3: CASSRAPGETQYF; DNA: TGTGCCAGCAGCCGAGCTCCGGGGGAGACCCAGTACTTC
V: TRBV6-6; D: -; J: TRBJ1-1; size: -; CDR3: CASSLGFGKNTEAFF; DNA: TGTGCCAGCAGTTTAGGGTTCGGGAAGAACACTGAAGCTTTCTTT
V: TRBV30; D: -; J: TRBJ2-2; size: -; CDR3: CAWGSQGTGELFF; DNA: TGTGCCTGGGGCTCCCAGGGCACCGGGGAGCTGTTTTTT
V: TRBV11-2; D: -; J: TRBJ2-5; size: few; CDR3: CASSLGRQETQYF; DNA: TGTGCCAGCAGCTTAGGCAGACAAGAGACCCAGTACTTC
V: TRBV28; D: TRBD1; J: TRBJ2-1; size: -; CDR3: CASTGDRGFYNEQFF; DNA: TGTGCCAGCACGGGGGACAGGGGATTCTACAATGAGCAGTTCTTC
V: TRBV11-3; D: TRBD1; J: TRBJ2-7; size: -; CDR3: CASSYPGGEQYF; DNA: TGTGCCAGCAGCTACCCAGGGGGCGAGCAGTACTTC
V: TRBV10-3; D: -; J: TRBJ2-6; size: few; CDR3: CAIPSGDSGANVLTF; DNA: TGTGCCATCCCGTCAGGGGACTCTGGGGCCAACGTCCTGACTTTC
V: TRBV30; D: TRBD1; J: TRBJ2-5; size: -; CDR3: CACNRGHRETQYF; DNA: TGTGCCTGCAACAGGGGGCATCGAGAGACCCAGTACTTC
V: TRBV19; D: TRBD1; J: TRBJ2-7; size: -; CDR3: CASRRARQGAYEQYF; DNA: TGTGCCAGTAGAAGGGCGAGACAGGGAGCCTACGAGCAGTACTTC
V: TRBV10-3; D: TRBD1; J: TRBJ1-1; size: -; CDR3: CAISPGQGFTEAFF; DNA: TGTGCCATCAGCCCGGGACAGGGATTTACTGAAGCTTTCTTT
V: TRBV7-2; D: -; J: TRBJ2-2; size: -; CDR3: CASSLVGGNSNTGELFF; DNA: TGTGCCAGCAGCTTAGTAGGCGGAAACTCGAACACCGGGGAGCTGTTTTTT
V: TRBV9; D: TRBD2; J: TRBJ2-1; size: -; CDR3: CASSVGGLAEQFF; DNA: TGTGCCAGCAGCGTAGGGGGACTAGCGGAGCAGTTCTTC
V: TRBV7-9; D: -; J: TRBJ2-7; size: once; CDR3: CASSPPPPGYEQYF; DNA: TGTGCCAGCAGCCCCCCCCCACCAGGCTACGAGCAGTACTTC
V: TRBV11-3; D: -; J: TRBJ2-3; size: once; CDR3: CASSFGDTDTQYF; DNA: TGTGCCAGCAGCTTCGGGGACACAGATACGCAGTATTTT
V: TRBV2; D: -; J: TRBJ1-5; size: few; CDR3: CASSGDRMGNQPQHF; DNA: TGTGCCAGCAGTGGTGACAGGATGGGGAATCAGCCCCAGCATTTT
V: TRBV5-6; D: -; J: TRBJ2-7; size: -; CDR3: CASSLAGVIYEQYF; DNA: TGTGCCAGCAGCTTGGCGGGGGTTATCTACGAGCAGTACTTC
V: TRBV7-7; D: TRBD2; J: TRBJ2-3; size: -; CDR3: CASSSGLAGGADTQYF; DNA: TGTGCCAGCAGCTCGGGACTAGCGGGAGGGGCAGATACGCAGTATTTT
V: TRBV3-1/TRBV3-2; D: TRBD1; J: TRBJ2-2; size: -; CDR3: CASSRTTGRTGELFF; DNA: TGTGCCAGCAGTCGTACGACAGGGCGCACCGGGGAGCTGTTTTTT
V: TRBV10-3; D: TRBD1; J: TRBJ1-5; size: few; CDR3: CAISQDRLTDQPQHF; DNA: TGTGCCATCAGTCAGGACAGGCTAACCGATCAGCCCCAGCATTTT
V: TRBV2; D: -; J: TRBJ1-2; size: few; CDR3: CASSLYGGRGYTF; DNA: TGTGCCAGCAGCCTGTACGGGGGACGGGGCTACACCTTC
V: TRBV28; D: TRBD2; J: TRBJ2-7; size: -; CDR3: CASSTGGSGKYEQYF; DNA: TGTGCCAGCAGCACCGGGGGGTCGGGTAAATACGAGCAGTACTTC
V: TRBV7-2; D: -; J: TRBJ2-1; size: -; CDR3: CASSLVRGPGNEQFF; DNA: TGTGCCAGCAGCTTAGTGCGGGGGCCGGGCAATGAGCAGTTCTTC
V: TRBV6-8; D: -; J: TRBJ1-2; size: once; CDR3: CASRPGQTYGYTF; DNA: TGTGCCAGCAGGCCTGGACAGACCTATGGCTACACCTTC
V: TRBV5-1; D: TRBD2; J: TRBJ2-5; size: -; CDR3: CASSLDKTSGRSETQYF; DNA: TGCGCCAGCAGCTTAGATAAGACTAGCGGGAGAAGTGAGACCCAGTACTTC
V: TRBV4-2; D: TRBD1; J: TRBJ1-6; size: -; CDR3: CASKRDLRDSSLSPLHF; DNA: TGTGCCAGCAAGAGGGACCTGAGGGACAGTTCACTTTCACCCCTCCACTTT
V: TRBV6-2/TRBV6-3; D: TRBD2; J: TRBJ2-7; size: -; CDR3: CASSLTSGGVHEQYF; DNA: TGTGCCAGCAGTTTGACTAGCGGGGGGGTCCACGAGCAGTACTTC
V: TRBV4-3; D: -; J: TRBJ2-2; size: few; CDR3: CASSQGDLGELFF; DNA: TGCGCCAGCAGCCAGGGCGATTTGGGGGAGCTGTTTTTT
V: TRBV3-1/TRBV3-2; D: TRBD2; J: TRBJ2-3; size: -; CDR3: CASSLRSSGRSADTQYF; DNA: TGTGCCAGCAGCCTCAGGAGTAGCGGGAGGTCGGCAGATACGCAGTATTTT
V: TRBV18; D: TRBD1; J: TRBJ2-3; size: -; CDR3: CASSPRTGGADTQYF; DNA: TGTGCCAGCTCACCACGGACAGGGGGCGCAGATACGCAGTATTTT
V: TRBV30; D: TRBD1; J: TRBJ2-5; size: -; CDR3: CAWSGSGGIGETQYF; DNA: TGTGCCTGGAGTGGATCAGGGGGTATTGGAGAGACCCAGTACTTC
V: TRBV19; D: -; J: TRBJ2-5; size: -; CDR3: CASSANKETQYF; DNA: TGTGCCAGTAGCGCGAATAAAGAGACCCAGTACTTC
V: TRBV4-1; D: -; J: TRBJ2-7; size: -; CDR3: CASSQGPDVLRKQYF; DNA: TGCGCCAGCAGCCAAGGGCCCGACGTACTACGGAAGCAGTACTTC
V: TRBV11-3; D: TRBD1; J: TRBJ1-1; size: -; CDR3: CASSQPRGRNTEAFF; DNA: TGTGCCAGCAGCCAACCAAGGGGGCGGAACACTGAAGCTTTCTTT
V: TRBV30; D: -; J: TRBJ2-2; size: -; CDR3: CAWRGDTGELFF; DNA: TGTGCCTGGAGAGGGGACACCGGGGAGCTGTTTTTT
V: TRBV12-5; D: -; J: TRBJ1-2; size: once; CDR3: CASGTNGGYGYTF; DNA: TGTGCTAGTGGTACGAATGGGGGGTATGGCTACACCTTC
V: TRBV4-1; D: TRBD2; J: TRBJ2-7; size: -; CDR3: CASSQERGGPYEQYF; DNA: TGCGCCAGCAGCCAAGAGCGGGGGGGCCCCTACGAGCAGTACTTC
V: TRBV7-6; D: TRBD1; J: TRBJ2-3; size: once; CDR3: CASSGPGTGPDTQYF; DNA: TGTGCCAGCAGCGGACCCGGGACAGGGCCCGATACGCAGTATTTT
V: TRBV3-1/TRBV3-2; D: TRBD1; J: TRBJ2-5; size: -; CDR3: CASSQATGGTGETQYF; DNA: TGTGCCAGCAGCCAAGCGACAGGGGGCACGGGAGAGACCCAGTACTTC
V: TRBV6-2/TRBV6-3; D: -; J: TRBJ2-3; size: -; CDR3: CASSYFGRGGTDTQYF; DNA: TGTGCCAGCAGTTACTTCGGCAGGGGAGGCACAGATACGCAGTATTTT
V: TRBV19; D: -; J: TRBJ1-6; size: -; CDR3: CASSTAGRAAPLHF; DNA: TGTGCCAGTAGTACCGCAGGGAGGGCGGCACCCCTCCACTTT